The T cell receptor beta chain under discussion was sequenced for a study of shared clonotypes between healthy human individuals. Within Nashville, Tennessee resided all donors, each a Caucasian adult. Several immunoSEQ 96-well plates shared each subset's DNA, each plate a replicate. Assay used: immunoSEQ multiplex PCR; TCRdb lists only in-frame clones, some missing. The profile shows roughly 1.5 million clones, 95% to 99% of them singletons. The V and J ends lost 2 bases and 7 bases respectively, with 12 bases between them. The germline V gene encodes CDR1 SGHDT and CDR2 YYEEEE. CDR3 length equals 13 residues.

The source of this sequence is a man aged 25 to 40 in good health. Sequencing input: naive CD4+ T cells sorted from blood. Regarding subset: CD45RA+ positively selected. The gene calls are TRBV5-6 and TRBJ1-2; tentative D call: TRBD1 (6 bases). The CDR3 is CASSFPGGGGYTF. DNA of the CDR3: TGTGCCAGCAGCTTTCCGGGAGGGGGTGGCTACACCTTC.